This T cell receptor beta chain derives from a study of blood T cell repertoires in COVID-19. Overall study: The study drew acute and convalescent COVID-19 samples from the United States, Italy and Spain. Sample material is recorded as cDNA or gDNA derived from T cells, B-cell-depleted T cells, or PBMCs.

The CDR3 runs 16 residues. Germline V gene sequence: CDR1 LNHDA, CDR2 SQIVND (reference sequence). V shed 1 base and J shed 4 bases, with 16 bases lying between them. The protocol was immunoSEQ multiplex PCR, while the TCRdb copy is restricted to in-frame clones and leaves out a portion. The sample has roughly 200,000 clones, more than 80% seen once; the top ten hold more than 5%. Participants had their cohort set by participant-reported clinical history. Cohort 3 recovered donors had two negative PCRs, clearance, or symptom resolution. Input material: PBMCs or T cells enriched from blood (not recorded which). This chain uses TRBV19 with TRBJ1-2; TRBD1 might be the D (6 bases). This TCR came from a man aged 35 to 55 who had recovered from COVID-19. The CDR3, as DNA: TGTGCCAGTAGTATAGTGGGTCCGGCAGGGGCCTATGGCTACACCTTC. This encodes CASSIVGPAGAYGYTF.